This T cell receptor (beta chain) is drawn from a study of blood T cell repertoires in COVID-19 (dated by TCRdb to 2018 to 2021). In the study overall: Samples covering the acute and convalescent phases of COVID-19 were provided by collaborators in the United States, Italy and Spain. The material from the prospective study consisted of cDNA or gDNA derived from T cells, B-cell-depleted T cells, or PBMCs. Subjects who had been exposed to COVID-19, were actively infected with it, or had recovered from it provided the deeply sampled blood TCRbeta repertoires that made up the dataset. A freely available public database, intended as a resource for researchers studying the immune response to SARS-CoV-2, is where the repertoires were released. Samples were obtained from the ongoing ImmuneRACE study (first 160 participants) and from 1,000 to 1,500 subjects provided by 6 global collaborators. Sample metadata almost always included a de-identified subject ID, COVID-19 status, age in years and sex. HLA class I and class II types, where available, came from metadata supplied by the sample provider rather than from assay-based typing. Overall study outcomes, separate from this receptor: The amount of clinical and demographic metadata varied by source and participant and was provided uncurated.

To note about this clone: What antigen it recognizes has not been identified. No base qualities exist here, and no much larger clone lies one base off it.

The immunoSEQ Assay, a bias-controlled multiplex PCR, was used to amplify TCRbeta CDR3 regions from genomic DNA. In the source study's methods: The number of nucleated cells in each sample was estimated from the amplification of reference gene primers within the assay. Sequence reads were collapsed and filtered to measure the absolute abundance of every unique TCRbeta CDR3 rearrangement. Productive Simpson clonality was computed per sample as the square root of Simpson's diversity index over productive rearrangements. TCRdb took over this immuneACCESS table, retaining in-frame rearrangements with V and J assigned. Such tables are incomplete; in checked studies, under half of the missing clones stem from an unresolved V gene, and the remainder is unexplained. Clonal size and the V and J genes are those of that table, whereas D and trimming came from the DNA. Within this sample are around 620,000 clones, with 75% to 90% of them counted one time only. Under 0.3% of the sample is in the top ten clones.

The collaborating institutions used their own protocols to collect whole blood in K2EDTA tubes. For TCRbeta analysis, collaborator samples were shipped as frozen whole blood, as isolated PBMCs, or as DNA extracted from either sample type. The CDR3 runs 16 residues from the cysteine to the phenylalanine. The retained sequence is limited to the CDR3, 48 bases, with the frame set at the first base. CDR1 and CDR2 are drawn from the germline V gene: SGHRS, YFSETQ. V has 6 bases trimmed and J has 0 bases trimmed; junction bases matching no gene number 9. The sample consisted of peripheral blood. The TCR was taken from a woman aged 18-29 years with acute or convalescent COVID-19. The chain was built from TRBV5-1 and TRBJ1-1; 9 middle bases align to TRBD1. The CDR3 reads CASTLTGGAMNTEAFF. The sequenced DNA is TGCGCCAGCACCCTGACAGGGGGGGCTATGAACACTGAAGCTTTCTTT.